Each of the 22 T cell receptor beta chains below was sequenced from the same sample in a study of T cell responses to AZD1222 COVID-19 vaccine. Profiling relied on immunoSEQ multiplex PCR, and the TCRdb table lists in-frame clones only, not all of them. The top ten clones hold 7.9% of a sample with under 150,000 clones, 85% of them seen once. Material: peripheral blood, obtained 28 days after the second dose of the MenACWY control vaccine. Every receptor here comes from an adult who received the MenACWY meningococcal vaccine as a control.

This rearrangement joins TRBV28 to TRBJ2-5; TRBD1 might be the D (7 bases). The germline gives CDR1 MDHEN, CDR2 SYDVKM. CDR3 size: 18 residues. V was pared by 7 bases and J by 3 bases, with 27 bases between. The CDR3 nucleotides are TGTGCCAGCACCCCTTTCAGGGGGGCCGGTAGATCTGAAGAGACCCAGTACTTC. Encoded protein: CASTPFRGAGRSEETQYF. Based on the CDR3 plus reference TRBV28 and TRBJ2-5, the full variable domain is DVKVTQSSRYLVKRTGEKVFLECVQDMDHENMFWYRQDPGLGLRLIYFSYDVKMKEKGDIPEGYSVSREKKERFSLILESASTNQTSMYLCASTPFRGAGRSEETQYFGPGTRLLVL.

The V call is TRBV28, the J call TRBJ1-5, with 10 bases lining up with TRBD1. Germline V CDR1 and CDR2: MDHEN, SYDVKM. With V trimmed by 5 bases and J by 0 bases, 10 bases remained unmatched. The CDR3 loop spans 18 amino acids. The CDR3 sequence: CASSTGQGGEYSNQPQHF. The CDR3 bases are TGTGCCAGCAGTACCGGACAGGGGGGGGAATATAGCAATCAGCCCCAGCATTTT. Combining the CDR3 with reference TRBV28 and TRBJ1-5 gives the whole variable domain DVKVTQSSRYLVKRTGEKVFLECVQDMDHENMFWYRQDPGLGLRLIYFSYDVKMKEKGDIPEGYSVSREKKERFSLILESASTNQTSMYLCASSTGQGGEYSNQPQHFGDGTRLSIL.

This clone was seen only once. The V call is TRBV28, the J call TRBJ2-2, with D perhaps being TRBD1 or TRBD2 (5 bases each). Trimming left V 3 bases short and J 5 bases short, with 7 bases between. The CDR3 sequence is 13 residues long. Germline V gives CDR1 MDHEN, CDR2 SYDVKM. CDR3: CASSFGGTGELFF. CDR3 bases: TGTGCCAGCAGTTTTGGGGGAACCGGGGAGCTGTTTTTT. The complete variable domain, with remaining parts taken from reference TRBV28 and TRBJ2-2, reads DVKVTQSSRYLVKRTGEKVFLECVQDMDHENMFWYRQDPGLGLRLIYFSYDVKMKEKGDIPEGYSVSREKKERFSLILESASTNQTSMYLCASSFGGTGELFFGEGSRLTVL.

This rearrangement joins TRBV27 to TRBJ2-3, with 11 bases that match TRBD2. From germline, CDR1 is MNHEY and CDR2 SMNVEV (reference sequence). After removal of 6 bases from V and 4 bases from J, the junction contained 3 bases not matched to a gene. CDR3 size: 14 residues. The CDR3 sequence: CASRGLADADTQYF. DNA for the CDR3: TGTGCCAGCAGGGGACTAGCGGACGCAGATACGCAGTATTTT.

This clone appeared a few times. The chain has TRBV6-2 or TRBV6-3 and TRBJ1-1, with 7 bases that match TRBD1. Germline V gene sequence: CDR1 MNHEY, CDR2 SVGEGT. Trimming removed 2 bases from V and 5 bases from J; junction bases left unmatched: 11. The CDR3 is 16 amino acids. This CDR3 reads CASSYLYGTEGTEAFF. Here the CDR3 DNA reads TGTGCCAGCAGTTACCTATACGGGACAGAAGGAACTGAAGCTTTCTTT.

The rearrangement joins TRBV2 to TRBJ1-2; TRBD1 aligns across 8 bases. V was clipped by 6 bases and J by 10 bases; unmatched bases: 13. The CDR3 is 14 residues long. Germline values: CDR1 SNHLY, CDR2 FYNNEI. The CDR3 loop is CASSGNGQGSDYTF. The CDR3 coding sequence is TGTGCCAGCAGCGGCAACGGACAGGGATCAGACTACACCTTC. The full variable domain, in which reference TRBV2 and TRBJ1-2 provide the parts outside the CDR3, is EPEVTQTPSHQVTQMGQEVILRCVPISNHLYFYWYRQILGQKVEFLVSFYNNEISEKSEIFDDQFSVERPDGSNFTLKIRSTKLEDSAMYFCASSGNGQGSDYTFGSGTRLTVV.

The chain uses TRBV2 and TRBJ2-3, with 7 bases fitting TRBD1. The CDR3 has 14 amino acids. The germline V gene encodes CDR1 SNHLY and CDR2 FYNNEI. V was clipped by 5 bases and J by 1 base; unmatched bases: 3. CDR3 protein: CASSRQGGTDTQYF. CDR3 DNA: TGTGCCAGCAGTCGACAGGGTGGCACAGATACGCAGTATTTT.

The DNA of the CDR3 is TGTGCCAGCAGTTACTCGAGGGTCTACAATGAGCAGTTCTTC. It codes for CASSYSRVYNEQFF. This chain joins TRBV6-5 and TRBJ2-1, with D perhaps TRBD2 (5 bases). There are 14 residues in the CDR3. Germline CDR1 and CDR2: MNHEY and SVGAGI. Trimming took off 0 bases at V and 3 bases at J, with 6 bases between the two ends.

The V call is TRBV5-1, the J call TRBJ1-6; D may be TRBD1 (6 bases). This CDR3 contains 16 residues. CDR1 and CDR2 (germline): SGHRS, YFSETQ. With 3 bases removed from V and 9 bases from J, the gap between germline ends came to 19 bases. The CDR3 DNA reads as TGCGCCAGCAGCTCGGCTCAGGGGATCAGAGGTTCACCCCTCCACTTT. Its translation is CASSSAQGIRGSPLHF. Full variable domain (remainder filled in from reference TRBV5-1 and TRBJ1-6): KAGVTQTPRYLIKTRGQQVTLSCSPISGHRSVSWYQQTPGQGLQFLFEYFSETQRNKGNFPGRFSGRQFSNSRSEMNVSTLELGDSALYLCASSSAQGIRGSPLHFGNGTRLTVT.

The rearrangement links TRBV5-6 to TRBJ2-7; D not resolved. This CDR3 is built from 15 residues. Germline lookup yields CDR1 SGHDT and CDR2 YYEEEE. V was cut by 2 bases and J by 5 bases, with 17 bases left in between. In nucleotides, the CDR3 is TGTGCCAGCAGCTTCCTCACGAATAGGATGAACGAGCAGTACGTC. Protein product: CASSFLTNRMNEQYV.

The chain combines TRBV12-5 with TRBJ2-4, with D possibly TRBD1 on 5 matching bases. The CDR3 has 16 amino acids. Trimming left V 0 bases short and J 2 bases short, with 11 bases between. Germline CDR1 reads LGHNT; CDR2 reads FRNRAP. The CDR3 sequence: CASGLVGQGTKNIQYF. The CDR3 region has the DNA TGTGCTAGTGGTTTGGTAGGGCAGGGAACCAAAAACATTCAGTACTTC. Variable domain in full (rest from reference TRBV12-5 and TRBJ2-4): DARVTQTPRHKVTEMGQEVTMRCQPILGHNTVFWYRQTMMQGLELLAYFRNRAPLDDSGMPKDRFSAEMPDATLATLKIQPSEPRDSAVYFCASGLVGQGTKNIQYFGAGTRLSVL.

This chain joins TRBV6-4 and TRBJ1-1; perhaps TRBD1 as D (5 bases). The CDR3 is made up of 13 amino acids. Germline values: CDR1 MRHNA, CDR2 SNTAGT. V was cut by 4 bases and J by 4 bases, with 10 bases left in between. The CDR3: CASSGGGGTEAFF. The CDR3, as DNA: TGTGCCAGCAGTGGTGGGGGTGGCACTGAAGCTTTCTTT.

The DNA for the CDR3 is TGTGCCAGCAGCCCGCAAGCCCTGACTAGCGGGGGCCCGACGGCCCAGTACTTC. It codes for CASSPQALTSGGPTAQYF. The chain recombines TRBV11-2 with TRBJ2-5, with 12 bases fitting TRBD2. V lost 5 bases and J lost 9; bases outside the gene matches: 19. The CDR3 totals 18 residues. Germline V gene data show CDR1 as SGHAT and CDR2 as FQNNGV.

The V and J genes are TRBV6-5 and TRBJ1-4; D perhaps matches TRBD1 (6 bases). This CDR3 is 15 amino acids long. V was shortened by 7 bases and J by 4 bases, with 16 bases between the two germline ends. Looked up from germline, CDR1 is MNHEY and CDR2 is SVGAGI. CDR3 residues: CASTRKGGINEKLFF. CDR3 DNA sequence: TGTGCCAGCACCAGAAAGGGGGGAATTAATGAAAAACTGTTTTTT.

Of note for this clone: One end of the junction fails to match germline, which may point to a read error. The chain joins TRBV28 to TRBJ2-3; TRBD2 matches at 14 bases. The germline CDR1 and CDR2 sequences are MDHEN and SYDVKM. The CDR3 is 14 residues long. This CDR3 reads CASSSPGLAGAQHF. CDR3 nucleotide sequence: TGTGCCAGCAGTTCCCCGGGACTAGCGGGGGCCCAACACTTT. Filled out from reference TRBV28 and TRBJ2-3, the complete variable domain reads DVKVTQSSRYLVKRTGEKVFLECVQDMDHENMFWYRQDPGLGLRLIYFSYDVKMKEKGDIPEGYSVSREKKERFSLILESASTNQTSMYLCASSSPGLAGAQHFGPGTRLTVL.

The CDR3 DNA reads as TGTGCCAGCAGCTTGTGGGGGAGTGAAAAACTGTTTTTT. It translates to CASSLWGSEKLFF. The J gene is TRBJ1-4, the V gene TRBV5-4; tentative D call: TRBD1 (5 bases). There are 13 residues in the CDR3. Trimming stripped 1 base from V and 7 bases from J, with 8 bases between. Germline V lookup: CDR1 SGHNT, CDR2 YYREEE (reference sequence).

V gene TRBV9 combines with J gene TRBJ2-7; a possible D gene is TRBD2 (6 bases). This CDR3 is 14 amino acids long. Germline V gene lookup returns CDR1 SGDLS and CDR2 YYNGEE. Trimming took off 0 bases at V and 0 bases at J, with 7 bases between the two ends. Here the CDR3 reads CASSVAGASYEQYF. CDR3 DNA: TGTGCCAGCAGCGTAGCGGGAGCCTCCTACGAGCAGTACTTC. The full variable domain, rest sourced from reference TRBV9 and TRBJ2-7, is DSGVTQTPKHLITATGQRVTLRCSPRSGDLSVYWYQQSLDQGLQFLIQYYNGEERAKGNILERFSAQQFPDLHSELNLSSLELGDSALYFCASSVAGASYEQYFGPGTRLTVT.

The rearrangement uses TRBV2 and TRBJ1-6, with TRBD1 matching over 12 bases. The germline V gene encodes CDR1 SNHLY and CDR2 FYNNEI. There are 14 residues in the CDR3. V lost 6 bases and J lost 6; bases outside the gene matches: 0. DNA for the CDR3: TGTGCCAGCAGGGGACAGGGGGCTAATTCACCCCTCCACTTT. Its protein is CASRGQGANSPLHF.

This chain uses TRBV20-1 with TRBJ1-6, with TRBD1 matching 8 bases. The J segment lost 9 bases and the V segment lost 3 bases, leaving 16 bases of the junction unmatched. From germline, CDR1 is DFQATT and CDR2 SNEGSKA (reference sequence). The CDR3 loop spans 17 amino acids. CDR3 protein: CSASGARGLGFGSPLHF. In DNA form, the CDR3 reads TGCAGTGCTAGTGGTGCCAGGGGGCTAGGATTTGGTTCACCCCTCCACTTT.

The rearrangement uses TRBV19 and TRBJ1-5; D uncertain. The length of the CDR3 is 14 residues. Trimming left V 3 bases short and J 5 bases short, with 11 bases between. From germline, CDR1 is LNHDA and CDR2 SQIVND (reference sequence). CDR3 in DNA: TGTGCCAGTAGTATGGTCAGGAGTGATCAGCCCCAGCATTTT. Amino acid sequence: CASSMVRSDQPQHF.

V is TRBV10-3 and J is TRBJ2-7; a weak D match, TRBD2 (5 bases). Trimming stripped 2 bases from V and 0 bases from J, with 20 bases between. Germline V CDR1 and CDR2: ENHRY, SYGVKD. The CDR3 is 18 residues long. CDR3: CAISEPGFAPRLSYEQYF. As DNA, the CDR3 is TGTGCCATCAGTGAGCCGGGGTTTGCTCCTAGGCTCTCCTACGAGCAGTACTTC.

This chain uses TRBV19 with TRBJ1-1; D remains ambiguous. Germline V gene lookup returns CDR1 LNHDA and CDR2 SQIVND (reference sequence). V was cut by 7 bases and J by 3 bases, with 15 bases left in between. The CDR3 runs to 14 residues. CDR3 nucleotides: TGTGCCAGTACCGACGACCCACTGGACACTGAAGCTTTCTTT. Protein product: CASTDDPLDTEAFF.